This T cell receptor (beta chain) originates from a study of human T cells and chemical hapten exposure. The wider study: Minor pooled library volume differences mainly drove per-sample TCR yield variation. Findings and limits, study-wide: With DPC sensitization, TCRs exceeding 1 in 1000 frequency showed no change.

This CDR3 contains 14 residues. The germline V gene encodes CDR1 DFQATT and CDR2 SNEGSKA (reference sequence). The V gene end was trimmed by 2 bases and the J gene end by 5 bases; junction bases not matched to a gene: 7. The library put unique molecular identifiers onto individual cDNA molecules. Under the authors' procedure: Samples had a median of about 95,000 TCRs, ranging about 20,000 to 750,000. Each CDR3 protein is one row after TCRdb ran MiXCR on the reads. The V and J calls and clone size are TCRdb's, not the authors'. The repertoire holds 95,000 to 150,000 distinct CDR3 sequences, with around 8.5% as singletons. This clonotype was seen more than once but under ten times. The antigen remains unidentified. Before extraction, the whole blood was not fractionated, and total RNA was taken from it.

The TCR comes from a human donor in good health. Some clones in this sample may be carry-over from other donors' samples. Material for sequencing was whole blood. The genes are TRBV20-1 and TRBJ2-7; 9 nucleotides line up with TRBD1. The CDR3 spells CSARRDRVFHEQYF. Written as DNA, the CDR3 is TGCAGTGCTAGAAGGGACAGGGTCTTCCACGAGCAGTACTTC.